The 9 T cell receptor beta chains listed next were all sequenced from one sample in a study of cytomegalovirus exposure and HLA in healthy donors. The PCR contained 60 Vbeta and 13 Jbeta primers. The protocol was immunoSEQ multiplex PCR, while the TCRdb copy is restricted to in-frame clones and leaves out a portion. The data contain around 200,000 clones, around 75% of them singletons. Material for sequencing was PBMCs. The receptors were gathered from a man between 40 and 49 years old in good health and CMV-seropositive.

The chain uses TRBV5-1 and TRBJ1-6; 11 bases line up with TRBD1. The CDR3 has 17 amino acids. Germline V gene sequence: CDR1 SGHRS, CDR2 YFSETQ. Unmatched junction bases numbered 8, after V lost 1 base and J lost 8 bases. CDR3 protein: CASSLSGQGASDSPLHF. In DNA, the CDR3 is TGCGCCAGCAGCTTGTCCGGACAGGGGGCTTCTGATTCACCCCTCCACTTT. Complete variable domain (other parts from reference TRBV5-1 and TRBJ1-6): KAGVTQTPRYLIKTRGQQVTLSCSPISGHRSVSWYQQTPGQGLQFLFEYFSETQRNKGNFPGRFSGRQFSNSRSEMNVSTLELGDSALYLCASSLSGQGASDSPLHFGNGTRLTVT.

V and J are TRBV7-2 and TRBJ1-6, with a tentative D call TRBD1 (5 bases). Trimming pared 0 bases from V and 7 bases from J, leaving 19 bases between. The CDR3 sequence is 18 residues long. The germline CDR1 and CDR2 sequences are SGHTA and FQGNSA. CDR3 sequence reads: CASSLAPLTGVKNSPLHF. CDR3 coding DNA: TGTGCCAGCAGCTTAGCCCCTTTAACAGGAGTCAAAAATTCACCCCTCCACTTT.

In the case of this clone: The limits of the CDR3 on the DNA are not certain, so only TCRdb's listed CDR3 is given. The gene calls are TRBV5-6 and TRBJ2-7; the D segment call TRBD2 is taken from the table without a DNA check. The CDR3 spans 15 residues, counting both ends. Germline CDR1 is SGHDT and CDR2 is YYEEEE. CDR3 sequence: CASSFGSGLGYEQYF.

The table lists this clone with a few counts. In DNA form, the CDR3 reads TGCGCCAGCAGCTCCGGACTTACCCCGAGCTCCTACAATGAGCAGTTCTTC. This sequence encodes CASSSGLTPSSYNEQFF. The chain combines TRBV5-1 with TRBJ2-1; possibly TRBD2 for D (5 bases). Germline V lookup: CDR1 SGHRS, CDR2 YFSETQ. V shed 3 bases and J shed 0 bases, with 16 bases lying between them. There are 17 residues in the CDR3.

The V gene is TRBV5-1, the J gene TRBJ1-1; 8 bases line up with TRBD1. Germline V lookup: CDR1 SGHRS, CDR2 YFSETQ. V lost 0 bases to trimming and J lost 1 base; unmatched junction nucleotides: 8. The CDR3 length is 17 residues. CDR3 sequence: CASSLVQGVRENTEAFF. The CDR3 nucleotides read TGCGCCAGCAGCTTGGTACAGGGGGTAAGAGAGAACACTGAAGCTTTCTTT. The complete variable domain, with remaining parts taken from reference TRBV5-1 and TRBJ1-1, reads KAGVTQTPRYLIKTRGQQVTLSCSPISGHRSVSWYQQTPGQGLQFLFEYFSETQRNKGNFPGRFSGRQFSNSRSEMNVSTLELGDSALYLCASSLVQGVRENTEAFFGQGTRLTVV.

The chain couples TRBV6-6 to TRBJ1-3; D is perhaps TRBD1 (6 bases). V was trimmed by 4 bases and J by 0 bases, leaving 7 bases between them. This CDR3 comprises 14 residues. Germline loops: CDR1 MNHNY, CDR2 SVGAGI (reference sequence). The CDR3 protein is CASSSTGSGNTIYF. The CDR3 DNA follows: TGTGCCAGCAGTTCGACAGGCTCTGGAAACACCATATATTTT.

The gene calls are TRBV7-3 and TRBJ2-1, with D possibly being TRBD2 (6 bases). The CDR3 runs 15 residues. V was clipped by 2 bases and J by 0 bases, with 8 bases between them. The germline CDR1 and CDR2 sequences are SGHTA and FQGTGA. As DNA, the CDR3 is TGTGCCAGCAGCTTAGCGGGGAGCTCCTACAATGAGCAGTTCTTC. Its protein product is CASSLAGSSYNEQFF. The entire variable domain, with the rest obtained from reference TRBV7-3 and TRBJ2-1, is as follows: GAGVSQTPSNKVTEKGKYVELRCDPISGHTALYWYRQSLGQGPEFLIYFQGTGAADDSGLPNDRFFAVRPEGSVSTLKIQRTERGDSAVYLCASSLAGSSYNEQFFGPGTRLTVL.

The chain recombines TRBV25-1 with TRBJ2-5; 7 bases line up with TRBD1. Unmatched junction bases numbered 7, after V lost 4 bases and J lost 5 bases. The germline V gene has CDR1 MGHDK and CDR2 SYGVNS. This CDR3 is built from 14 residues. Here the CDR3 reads CASSAGQMMETQYF. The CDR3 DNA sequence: TGTGCCAGCAGTGCGGGACAGATGATGGAGACCCAGTACTTC.

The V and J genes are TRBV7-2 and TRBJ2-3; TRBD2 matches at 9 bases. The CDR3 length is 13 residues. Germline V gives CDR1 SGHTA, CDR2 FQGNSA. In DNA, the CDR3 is TGTGCAAAGGCGGGGGGGCCAGTAGATACGCAGTATTTT. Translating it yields CAKAGGPVDTQYF.